A selection of T cell receptor beta chains follows, all from one sample in a study of early T cells in non-severe SARS-CoV-2 infection. Each CDR3 protein is one row after TCRdb ran MiXCR on the 5' RACE reads. The table lists tens of thousands of distinct CDR3 sequences, approximately 9% of them singletons. The material sequenced was whole blood, taken at baseline. The receptors were sampled from an adult who was a healthcare worker with PCR-confirmed SARS-CoV-2 infection or an uninfected control (not recorded which). CDR3s include the opening cysteine and the closing phenylalanine or tryptophan. D genes are given only for firm matches. Rows give clone size only sometimes, using once, few, many, or a class for an expanded clone.

clone_size d_call j_call v_call cdr3_aa cdr3_nt
. . TRBJ2-3 TRBV29-1 CSVHLSGRIDTQYF TGCAGCGTTCATCTCTCGGGGCGCATAGATACGCAGTATTTT
. TRBD2 TRBJ2-1 TRBV12-3/TRBV12-4 CATLLGRELRNEQFF TGTGCCACCCTTCTCGGGCGGGAGTTGCGCAATGAGCAGTTCTTC
many . TRBJ1-2 TRBV27 CASSFKGGGYGYTF TGTGCCAGCAGTTTTAAGGGCGGTGGTTATGGCTACACCTTC
few . TRBJ2-6 TRBV19 CASSNGFAGANVLTF TGTGCCAGTAGTAATGGGTTTGCAGGGGCCAACGTCCTGACTTTC
. . TRBJ2-6 TRBV9 CASSETASGANVLTF TGTGCCAGCAGCGAGACAGCCTCTGGGGCCAACGTCCTGACTTTC
. . TRBJ1-5 TRBV30 CACRTGWDQPQHF TGTGCCTGTAGAACGGGATGGGATCAGCCCCAGCATTTT
. TRBD1 TRBJ1-4 TRBV30 CAWSLLGQHALFF TGTGCCTGGAGTCTGTTGGGACAGCACGCCTTGTTTTTT
many TRBD2 TRBJ2-7 TRBV7-2 CASSSSLSGGAYEQYF TGTGCCAGCAGCAGTAGCTTGAGCGGGGGGGCGTACGAGCAGTACTTC
many . TRBJ2-1 TRBV11-2 CASSLGTDNEQFF TGTGCCAGCAGCTTGGGCACGGACAATGAGCAGTTCTTC
. . TRBJ2-5 TRBV29-1 CSVRRTVEGTQYF TGCAGCGTCAGGAGGACAGTGGAGGGGACCCAGTACTTC
many TRBD1 TRBJ2-7 TRBV28 CASSFSYRTGNKYEQYF TGTGCCAGCAGTTTCTCCTATAGGACAGGAAACAAGTACGAGCAGTACTTC
. TRBD2 TRBJ2-1 TRBV20-1 CSPRPPSGLYNEQFF TGCAGTCCAAGACCTCCTAGCGGACTTTACAATGAGCAGTTCTTC
many . TRBJ1-6 TRBV2 CASSEPGTYNSPLHF TGTGCCAGCAGTGAGCCGGGGACCTATAATTCACCCCTCCACTTT
. . TRBJ1-6 TRBV6-5 CASGPRRYGLSNSPLHF TGTGCCAGCGGTCCGAGAAGATACGGCCTTTCCAATTCACCCCTCCACTTT
many TRBD1 TRBJ1-2 TRBV7-9 CASSLSGTGGNYGYTF TGTGCCAGCAGCTTAAGCGGGACAGGGGGCAACTATGGCTACACCTTC
many . TRBJ1-1 TRBV12-3/TRBV12-4 CASSLGPWVTEAFF TGTGCCAGCAGTTTGGGCCCGTGGGTCACTGAAGCTTTCTTT
few . TRBJ1-4 TRBV5-1 CASSSLSGPEKLFF TGCGCCAGCAGCTCCCTCAGCGGTCCCGAAAAACTGTTTTTT
few TRBD2 TRBJ2-3 TRBV9 CASSRELAGGLDTQYF TGTGCCAGCAGCCGTGAACTAGCGGGGGGGCTAGATACGCAGTATTTT
many TRBD1 TRBJ2-2 TRBV20-1 CSARGGGTGPSFANTGELFF TGCAGTGCTAGAGGAGGTGGGACAGGGCCATCTTTCGCGAACACCGGGGAGCTGTTTTTT
many . TRBJ1-1 TRBV28 CASTVPSPPGAFF TGTGCCAGCACCGTTCCGTCGCCACCGGGAGCTTTCTTT
many . TRBJ2-2 TRBV2 CALKGLARNTGELFF TGTGCTCTCAAGGGTCTAGCGCGGAACACCGGGGAGCTGTTTTTT
many . TRBJ2-5 TRBV7-7 CASSLLSTETQYF TGTGCTAGCAGCCTCTTATCAACGGAGACCCAGTACTTC
. TRBD1 TRBJ2-2 TRBV12-3/TRBV12-4 CASSYGQGANTGELFF TGTGCCAGCAGTTACGGACAGGGGGCGAACACCGGGGAGCTGTTTTTT
. TRBD2 TRBJ2-1 TRBV6-5 CASSGGVRHEQFF TGTGCCTCTTCTGGGGGGGTCCGGCATGAGCAGTTCTTC
. . TRBJ2-5 TRBV28 CASSWVGRDQETQYF TGTGCCAGCAGTTGGGTCGGCAGGGATCAAGAGACCCAGTACTTC
. . TRBJ1-1 TRBV2 CASSPGYSTEAFF TGTGCCAGCAGTCCAGGGTACAGCACTGAAGCTTTCTTT
few TRBD2 TRBJ2-3 TRBV5-4 CASSSGLAGVRDTQYF TGTGCCAGCAGCTCGGGACTAGCGGGAGTCAGGGATACGCAGTATTTT